The 13 T cell receptor beta chains in this list originate from one sample, sequenced in a study of T cell responses to AZD1222 COVID-19 vaccine. Libraries were prepared by immunoSEQ multiplex PCR; TCRdb keeps only in-frame clonotypes and omits some of them. The sample has 98,000 or so clones, approximately 91% seen once. The sequenced sample was peripheral blood, obtained on day 0 of AZD1222 vaccination. Receptors originate from an adult in good health.

The chain has TRBV9 and TRBJ2-1, with 9 bases that match TRBD1. The CDR3 consists of 15 residues. Germline lookup yields CDR1 SGDLS and CDR2 YYNGEE. V shed 5 bases and J 4 bases; nucleotides not matched to a gene: 7. Here the CDR3 reads CASSIGQGIYNEQFF. The CDR3 nucleotides read TGTGCCAGCAGTATAGGACAGGGGATATACAATGAGCAGTTCTTC.

The chain carries TRBV30 and TRBJ2-3, with D tentatively TRBD1 or TRBD2 (5 bases each). Per the germline V gene, CDR1 is GTSNPN and CDR2 is SVGIG (reference sequence). V gave up 5 bases and J gave up 5 bases, with 14 bases separating them. CDR3 length: 13 amino acids. CDR3 DNA sequence: TGTGCCTGGGGGGGAGTCTCAGGAGATACGCAGTATTTT. Its protein product is CAWGGVSGDTQYF.

The chain joins TRBV6-2 or TRBV6-3 to TRBJ2-3, with D uncertain. V was cut by 4 bases and J by 4 bases, with 3 bases left in between. Germline V gives CDR1 MNHEY, CDR2 SVGEGT. CDR3 length equals 11 residues. Written as DNA, the CDR3 is TGTGCCAGCAGTTCCGCAGATACGCAGTATTTT. This codes for CASSSADTQYF.

The rearrangement links TRBV5-4 to TRBJ2-7, with TRBD2 matching over 9 bases. The CDR3 is 14 residues long. CDR1 is SGHNT, CDR2 YYREEE, per germline (reference sequence). J gave up 5 bases and V 0 bases, and 3 bases lay outside the gene matches. The CDR3 DNA reads TGTGCCAGCAGCTTGGTAGCGGGGGACGACGAGCAGTACTTC. It encodes CASSLVAGDDEQYF.

The rearrangement uses TRBV3-1 (or the pseudogene TRBV3-2) and TRBJ1-4; D gene unclear. Germline CDR1 LGHDT, CDR2 YNNKEL (reference sequence). Trimming took off 4 bases at V and 0 bases at J, with 6 bases between the two ends. The CDR3 has 14 amino acids. The CDR3 sequence is CASSPPSTNEKLFF. CDR3 nucleotide sequence: TGTGCCAGCAGCCCGCCGTCAACTAATGAAAAACTGTTTTTT.

The gene calls are TRBV11-2 and TRBJ2-1; 10 bases match TRBD2. This CDR3 comprises 15 residues. Germline assignment: CDR1 SGHAT and CDR2 FQNNGV. The V segment lost 3 bases and the J segment 6 bases; nucleotides outside the gene matches: 5. CDR3 loop: CASSFVERGGNEQFF. CDR3 sequence (DNA): TGTGCCAGCAGCTTCGTGGAGCGGGGGGGCAATGAGCAGTTCTTC.

This chain links TRBV18 with TRBJ2-2; D not certain. V lost 0 bases and J lost 7, with 6 bases in between. This CDR3 comprises 13 residues. Germline V gene data show CDR1 as KGHSH and CDR2 as LQKENI. CDR3 DNA: TGTGCCAGCTCACCACCGTTAAGCGGGGAGCTGTTTTTT. It yields the protein CASSPPLSGELFF.

The V call is TRBV6-7, the J call TRBJ2-7, with D hard to call. TRBV6-7 is given ORF status, its function remaining uncertain. V was shortened by 2 bases and J by 0 bases, with 14 bases between the two germline ends. This CDR3 is 16 amino acids long. CDR3 sequence reads: CASSYLRTEYSYEQYF. The CDR3 DNA follows: TGTGCCAGCAGTTACCTGCGCACGGAATACTCCTACGAGCAGTACTTC.

Comments on this clone: The final CDR3 position lacks the conserved phenylalanine or tryptophan, pointing to a likely read error. V and J are TRBV6-5 and TRBJ1-6; D gene ambiguous. Germline assignment: CDR1 MNHEY and CDR2 SVGAGI. CDR3 length: 13 residues. V gave up 5 bases and J gave up 11 bases, with 13 bases separating them. The CDR3 DNA is TGTGCCAGCAGTCTTGGGTTTAAAACACCCCTCCACCTT. Its protein product is CASSLGFKTPLHL.

The chain joins TRBV6-5 to TRBJ1-5, with D possibly matching TRBD1 (5 bases). CDR3 length: 16 amino acids. Trimming left V 0 bases short and J 5 bases short, with 14 bases between. CDR1 MNHEY and CDR2 SVGAGI come from the germline V gene. For the CDR3, the DNA is TGTGCCAGCAGTTACTCGAGGGTAGTGGGGGATCAGCCCCAGCATTTT. This encodes CASSYSRVVGDQPQHF.

This sequence joins TRBV19 and TRBJ1-1; 9 bases fit TRBD1. Germline V gives CDR1 LNHDA, CDR2 SQIVND (reference sequence). The V segment lost 5 bases and the J segment 3 bases; nucleotides outside the gene matches: 10. The CDR3 totals 16 residues. CDR3: CASSDPGQGWDTEAFF. DNA for the CDR3: TGTGCCAGTAGTGATCCGGGACAGGGTTGGGACACTGAAGCTTTCTTT.

This clone appeared a single time. The rearrangement joins TRBV28 to TRBJ1-2, with 8 positions matching TRBD1. CDR1 MDHEN and CDR2 SYDVKM come from the germline V gene. The CDR3 contains 17 residues. J was trimmed by 8 bases and V by 1 base; bases with no gene match: 15. CDR3 residues: CASSLLRPARTGIGYTF. The CDR3 DNA reads TGTGCCAGCAGTTTATTGCGTCCAGCGCGGACAGGGATCGGCTACACCTTC.

The V and J genes are TRBV6-6 and TRBJ2-1; D may be TRBD1 or TRBD2 (5 bases each). The CDR3 is made up of 14 amino acids. Germline V gene lookup returns CDR1 MNHNY and CDR2 SVGAGI (reference sequence). With 4 bases removed from V and 0 bases from J, the gap between germline ends came to 7 bases. The CDR3 region has the DNA TGTGCCAGCAGTTTGGGGACCTCCTACAATGAGCAGTTCTTC. Translation: CASSLGTSYNEQFF.